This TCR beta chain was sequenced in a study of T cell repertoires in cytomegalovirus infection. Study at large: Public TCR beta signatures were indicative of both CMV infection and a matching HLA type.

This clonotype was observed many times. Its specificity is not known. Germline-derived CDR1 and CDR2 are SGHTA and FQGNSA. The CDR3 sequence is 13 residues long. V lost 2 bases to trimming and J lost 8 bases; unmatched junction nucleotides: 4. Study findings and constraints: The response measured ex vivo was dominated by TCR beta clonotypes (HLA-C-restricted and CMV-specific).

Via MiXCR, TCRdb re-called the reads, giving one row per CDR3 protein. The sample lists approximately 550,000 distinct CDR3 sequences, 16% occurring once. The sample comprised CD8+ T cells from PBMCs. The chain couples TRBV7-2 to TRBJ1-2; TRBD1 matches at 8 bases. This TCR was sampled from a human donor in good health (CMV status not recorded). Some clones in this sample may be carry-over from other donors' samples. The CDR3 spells CASSLNRGEGYTF. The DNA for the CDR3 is TGTGCCAGCAGCTTAAACAGGGGGGAAGGCTACACCTTC.